The 11 T cell receptor beta chains below were found in one sample sequenced in a study of Graves' ophthalmopathy and Graves' hyperthyroidism. Amplified TCR beta CDR3 regions were obtained using RNA transcripts as template. RT-PCR with HTBI primers came first, then second-round multiplex PCR. A single record per CDR3 protein comes from TCRdb applying MiXCR to the multiplex PCR reads. The sample has hundreds of thousands of distinct CDR3 sequences; approximately 21% are singletons. Sequencing used peripheral blood. The receptors come from a woman in her late teens or twenties with stable Graves' hyperthyroidism. Some clones in this sample may be carry-over from other donors' samples.

This rearrangement joins TRBV6-5 to TRBJ2-5; D call uncertain. With 4 bases removed from V and 5 bases from J, the gap between germline ends came to 17 bases. The CDR3 has 15 amino acids. In germline, CDR1 is MNHEY, CDR2 SVGAGI. This CDR3 reads CASSSPVGFWETQYF. CDR3 DNA: TGTGCCAGCAGTTCCCCCGTGGGATTTTGGGAGACCCAGTACTTC.

This clonotype was detected many times. The CDR3 DNA sequence: TGTGCCAGCAGTTTAGCCACAGGGGGAGGTCAGCCCCAGCATTTT. Amino acid sequence: CASSLATGGGQPQHF. The rearrangement joins TRBV28 to TRBJ1-5; 8 bases align to TRBD1. The germline V gene encodes CDR1 MDHEN and CDR2 SYDVKM. Trimming removed 2 bases from V and 6 bases from J; junction bases left unmatched: 6. The CDR3 is made up of 15 amino acids.

This clonotype occurred a few times. One junction end does not reproduce the germline sequence, and a read error may be involved. This sequence joins TRBV20-1 and TRBJ2-6; D is perhaps TRBD1 (5 bases). The CDR3 is 14 amino acids. Germline V gene sequence: CDR1 DFQATT, CDR2 SNEGSKA (reference sequence). The CDR3: CSARHSSGANVLAF. The CDR3 nucleotides are TGCAGTGCAAGACACAGCTCTGGGGCCAACGTCCTGGCTTTC.

The chain is built from TRBV13 and TRBJ2-7; no clear D gene. CDR1 is PRHDT and CDR2 is FYEKMQ in the germline V gene (reference sequence). The CDR3 loop spans 15 amino acids. V was cut by 3 bases and J by 2 bases, with 14 bases left in between. The CDR3 DNA follows: TGTGCCAGCAGCTTGGCCACGGAAACTCCCTACGAGCAGTACTTC. As protein: CASSLATETPYEQYF.

The gene calls are TRBV6-1 and TRBJ2-5, with D perhaps matching TRBD1 (6 bases). Trimming took off 5 bases at V and 2 bases at J, with 15 bases between the two ends. Germline values: CDR1 MNHNS, CDR2 SASEGT. There are 15 residues in the CDR3. The CDR3 loop is CASSRPQGWQETQYF. The CDR3 bases are TGTGCCAGCAGTCGCCCACAGGGTTGGCAAGAGACCCAGTACTTC.

This clonotype has a count of ten or more. V and J are TRBV11-2 and TRBJ2-5; tentatively, D is TRBD2 (6 bases). Trimming took off 0 bases at V and 9 bases at J, with 14 bases between the two ends. In germline, CDR1 is SGHAT, CDR2 FQNNGV. The CDR3 spans 14 residues. CDR3 nucleotide sequence: TGTGCCAGCAGCTTAGAACGCGGTGCGGGGTCCCAGTACTTC. Amino acids: CASSLERGAGSQYF.

This clonotype showed up many times. The V call is TRBV2, the J call TRBJ2-4; perhaps TRBD1 as D (5 bases). In germline, CDR1 is SNHLY, CDR2 FYNNEI. CDR3 size: 10 residues. CDR3 coding DNA: TGTGCTACCATCGCAGGGATTAAGTACTTC. This encodes CATIAGIKYF.

In this sample, this clonotype turned up a few times. The chain recombines TRBV6-2 or TRBV6-3 with TRBJ2-7; unclear D gene. CDR3 length: 15 residues. Germline CDR1 is MNHEY and CDR2 is SVGEGT. V was trimmed by 2 bases and J by 2 bases, leaving 13 bases between them. CDR3 region: CASSYGLGPTYEQYF. CDR3 DNA sequence: TGTGCCAGCAGTTACGGGCTAGGGCCAACCTACGAGCAGTACTTC.

This clonotype has a count of ten or more. This rearrangement joins TRBV10-3 to TRBJ2-7; D gene unclear. Between the trimmed V and J ends, which lost 2 bases and 7 bases, there was a span of 15 bases. CDR1 and CDR2 from the germline V gene are ENHRY and SYGVKD. This CDR3 contains 14 residues. The CDR3 loop reads CAISEDGPLGEQYF. CDR3 coding DNA: TGTGCCATCAGTGAGGACGGTCCCCTAGGGGAGCAGTACTTC.

The chain couples TRBV12-3 or TRBV12-4 to TRBJ2-2, with 9 positions matching TRBD2. The trim removed 5 bases at V and 6 bases at J, leaving 1 base unmatched. CDR3 length: 13 amino acids. CDR3 in DNA: TGTGCCAGCAGTGGGACTAGCCCCGGGGAGCTGTTTTTT. Translating it yields CASSGTSPGELFF.

In its sample, this clonotype was seen many times. J is TRBJ2-5 and V is TRBV20-1, with D unresolved. Trimming took 3 bases from V and 7 from J, leaving 18 bases between them. The CDR3 runs 14 residues. CDR1 and CDR2 from the germline V gene are DFQATT and SNEGSKA (reference sequence). The CDR3 loop is CSASITPSAGTQYF. In nucleotides, the CDR3 is TGCAGTGCTAGTATCACACCCTCTGCCGGGACCCAGTACTTC.